This T cell receptor (beta chain) was captured by sequencing in a study of T cell responses to AZD1222 COVID-19 vaccine. Study at large: Second-dose recipients at about 4 or about 12 weeks were treated as one pooled group.

Sequencing was performed with immunoSEQ multiplex PCR; in TCRdb, only in-frame clones are kept and a portion is missing. The table has some 92,000 clones, approximately 88% seen once. V gave up 3 bases and J gave up 3 bases; unmatched junction bases: 8. Per germline, CDR1 LGHNA and CDR2 YNFKEQ. This CDR3 has 16 amino acids. V usage is TRBV4-2 and J usage is TRBJ1-3, with 7 bases aligning to TRBD1. Source: peripheral blood, taken on day 0 of AZD1222 vaccination. The source is an adult in good health. Written as DNA, the CDR3 is TGTGCCAGCAGCCAGGAGGCGGGACAGAGTGGAAACACCATATATTTT. Its translation is CASSQEAGQSGNTIYF.